Listed below are T cell receptor beta chains from one sample, sequenced in a study of T cell repertoires in cytomegalovirus infection. TCRdb re-called the reads through MiXCR, storing one row per CDR3 protein. This table has some 200,000 distinct CDR3 sequences, 9.5% appearing once. Sequencing used PBMCs. These receptors came from a human donor in good health (CMV status not recorded). Some clones in this sample may be carry-over from other donors' samples. CDR3s include the opening cysteine and the closing phenylalanine or tryptophan. The D gene is left open where the match is weak. Expanded clones are given a class, and other clones once, few, many or no size at all.

clone size,V gene,D gene,CDR3 length,J gene,CDR3 protein,CDR3 DNA
.,TRBV7-9,TRBD1,14,TRBJ2-7,CASSVDRGDYEQYF,TGTGCCAGCAGCGTGGACAGGGGAGACTACGAGCAGTACTTC
many,TRBV7-2,.,15,TRBJ1-6,CASSLDVSFNSPLHF,TGTGCCAGCAGCTTAGACGTCAGCTTTAATTCACCCCTCCACTTT
.,TRBV20-1,.,13,TRBJ1-5,CSARSGTGQPQHF,TGCAGTGCTAGATCCGGTACAGGCCAGCCCCAGCATTTT
many,TRBV11-2,.,15,TRBJ1-2,CASSQEASSTYGYTF,TGTGCCAGCAGCCAAGAGGCCAGTTCCACCTATGGCTACACCTTC
many,TRBV6-2/TRBV6-3,.,15,TRBJ2-4,CASSYSGDGSSIQYF,TGTGCCAGCAGTTACTCAGGGGACGGTTCCAGTATTCAGTACTTC
.,TRBV7-8,.,13,TRBJ2-3,CASSLSQTDTQYF,TGTGCCAGCAGCCTTTCCCAGACAGATACGCAGTATTTT
.,TRBV12-3/TRBV12-4,.,11,TRBJ1-1,CASSWTAEAFF,TGTGCCAGCAGCTGGACAGCTGAAGCTTTCTTT
many,TRBV6-1,TRBD1,14,TRBJ1-1,CASKIDRGGTEAFF,TGTGCCAGCAAAATCGACAGGGGTGGCACTGAAGCTTTCTTT
many,TRBV7-2,.,15,TRBJ1-3,CASSLAGGSGNTIYF,TGTGCCAGCAGCTTAGCTGGTGGTTCTGGAAACACCATATATTTT
many,TRBV28,.,16,TRBJ2-2,CASSGPGLRNTGELFF,TGTGCCAGCAGTGGTCCGGGACTTAGGAACACCGGGGAGCTGTTTTTT
many,TRBV7-2,.,16,TRBJ1-2,CASSLDLVWQGTGYTF,TGTGCCAGCAGCTTAGATCTGGTTTGGCAGGGCACTGGCTACACCTTC
many,TRBV7-2,.,14,TRBJ2-2,CASHRGGASGELFF,TGTGCCAGCCATAGGGGGGGGGCTTCCGGGGAGCTGTTTTTT
.,TRBV6-2/TRBV6-3,.,13,TRBJ2-4,CASSRAAKNIQYF,TGTGCCAGCAGCCGCGCGGCCAAAAACATTCAGTACTTC
many,TRBV7-2,.,15,TRBJ2-5,CASSLAGSGEETQYF,TGTGCCAGCAGCTTAGCAGGTAGCGGAGAAGAGACCCAGTACTTC
.,TRBV6-2/TRBV6-3,TRBD1,14,TRBJ1-5,CASSRGQVNQPQHF,TGTGCCAGCAGCCGGGGACAGGTCAATCAGCCCCAGCATTTT
.,TRBV4-3,.,13,TRBJ2-7,CASSQGTSYEQYF,TGCGCCAGCAGCCAAGGGACATCCTACGAGCAGTACTTC
many,TRBV7-3,TRBD2,14,TRBJ2-7,CASSLFASGYEQYF,TGTGCCAGCAGCTTATTCGCTAGCGGGTACGAGCAGTACTTC
many,TRBV5-5,.,13,TRBJ1-1,CASLTAFNTEAFF,TGTGCCAGCTTGACAGCTTTCAACACTGAAGCTTTCTTT
many,TRBV4-3,.,15,TRBJ1-1,CASSQDWGDYTEAFF,TGCGCCAGCAGCCAAGATTGGGGCGACTACACTGAAGCTTTCTTT
few,TRBV28,.,12,TRBJ2-5,CASTTGSETQYF,TGTGCCAGCACTACAGGGTCTGAGACCCAGTACTTC
many,TRBV7-2,TRBD2,16,TRBJ2-3,CASSATSGGYTDTQYF,TGTGCCAGCAGTGCAACTAGCGGGGGGTACACAGATACGCAGTATTTT
many,TRBV5-6,.,15,TRBJ2-7,CASSFNPGRAREQYF,TGTGCCAGCAGCTTTAACCCGGGACGAGCTCGAGAGCAGTACTTC
.,TRBV11-1,.,15,TRBJ1-1,CASSSRRGLNTEAFF,TGTGCCAGCAGCTCCCGAAGAGGGTTGAACACTGAAGCTTTCTTT
many,TRBV5-4,.,16,TRBJ1-2,CASSRNPGRESGGYTF,TGTGCCAGCAGCCGTAACCCGGGAAGGGAATCTGGCGGCTACACCTTC
.,TRBV3-1,.,15,TRBJ2-1,CASSPPPGAYNEQFF,TGTGCCAGCAGCCCCCCCCCCGGCGCCTACAATGAGCAGTTCTTC
many,TRBV7-2,.,15,TRBJ2-3,CASSLYEGVGDTQYF,TGTGCCAGCAGCTTATACGAGGGAGTAGGAGATACGCAGTATTTT
.,TRBV20-1,.,15,TRBJ1-1,CSASKLGKRDTEAFF,TGCAGTGCTAGCAAATTGGGCAAGCGGGACACTGAAGCTTTCTTT
few,TRBV9,TRBD1,15,TRBJ1-1,CASSDIGQGDTEAFF,TGTGCCAGCAGCGATATAGGACAGGGGGACACTGAAGCTTTCTTT
.,TRBV10-3,TRBD2,13,TRBJ2-2,CAITGTSSGELFF,TGTGCCATTACCGGGACTAGCTCCGGGGAGCTGTTTTTT
.,TRBV20-1,TRBD2,13,TRBJ2-1,CSAGTTMGNEQFF,TGCAGTGCTGGGACTACTATGGGCAATGAGCAGTTCTTC
many,TRBV7-8,.,15,TRBJ1-1,CASSLVGRMNTEAFF,TGTGCCAGCAGCTTAGTAGGCAGAATGAACACTGAAGCTTTCTTT
few,TRBV14,.,14,TRBJ2-3,CASSFNLGVDTQYF,TGTGCCAGCAGCTTTAATCTGGGGGTAGATACGCAGTATTTT
few,TRBV14,TRBD2,15,TRBJ2-7,CASSPPAGGVYEQYF,TGTGCCAGCAGCCCCCCGGCGGGGGGCGTCTACGAGCAGTACTTC
many,TRBV29-1,.,14,TRBJ2-2,CSARAASNTGELFF,TGCAGCGCAAGGGCCGCTTCGAACACCGGGGAGCTGTTTTTT
many,TRBV7-3,.,15,TRBJ2-1,CASSLSGSRGNEQFF,TGTGCCAGCAGCTTATCCGGGAGTCGGGGGAATGAGCAGTTCTTC
few,TRBV15,.,16,TRBJ1-5,CATSRGPEGGNQPQHF,TGTGCCACCAGCAGGGGCCCAGAGGGAGGCAATCAGCCCCAGCATTTT
many,TRBV10-3,TRBD2,16,TRBJ2-1,CAISGTTSGGASEQFF,TGTGCCATCAGCGGCACAACTAGCGGGGGGGCCAGTGAGCAGTTCTTC
few,TRBV19,.,15,TRBJ1-5,CASRAGVLGNQPQHF,TGTGCCAGTAGGGCAGGGGTTTTGGGCAATCAGCCCCAGCATTTT
.,TRBV20-1,.,13,TRBJ2-7,CSARDGGKAEQYF,TGCAGTGCTAGGGACGGTGGTAAGGCCGAGCAGTACTTC
.,TRBV7-9,.,16,TRBJ1-2,CASSDIDRKANYGYTF,TGTGCCAGCAGCGACATTGACCGCAAAGCTAACTATGGCTACACCTTC
many,TRBV11-2,.,15,TRBJ2-5,CASSRRMGGQETQYF,TGTGCCAGCAGCCGAAGGATGGGGGGCCAAGAGACCCAGTACTTC